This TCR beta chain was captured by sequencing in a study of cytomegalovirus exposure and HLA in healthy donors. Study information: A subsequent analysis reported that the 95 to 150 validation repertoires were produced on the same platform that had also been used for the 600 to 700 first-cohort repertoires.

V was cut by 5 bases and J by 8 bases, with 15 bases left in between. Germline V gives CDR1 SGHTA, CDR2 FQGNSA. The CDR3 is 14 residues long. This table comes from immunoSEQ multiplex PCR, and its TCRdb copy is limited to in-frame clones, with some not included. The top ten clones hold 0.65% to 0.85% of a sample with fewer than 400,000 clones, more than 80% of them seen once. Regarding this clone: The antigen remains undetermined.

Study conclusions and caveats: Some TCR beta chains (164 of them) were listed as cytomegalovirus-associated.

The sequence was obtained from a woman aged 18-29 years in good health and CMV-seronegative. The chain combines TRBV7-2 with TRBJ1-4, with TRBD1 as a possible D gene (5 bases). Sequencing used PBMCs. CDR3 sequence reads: CASSPTRGNEKLFF. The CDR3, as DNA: TGTGCCAGCAGCCCCACCCGGGGGAACGAAAAACTGTTTTTT.